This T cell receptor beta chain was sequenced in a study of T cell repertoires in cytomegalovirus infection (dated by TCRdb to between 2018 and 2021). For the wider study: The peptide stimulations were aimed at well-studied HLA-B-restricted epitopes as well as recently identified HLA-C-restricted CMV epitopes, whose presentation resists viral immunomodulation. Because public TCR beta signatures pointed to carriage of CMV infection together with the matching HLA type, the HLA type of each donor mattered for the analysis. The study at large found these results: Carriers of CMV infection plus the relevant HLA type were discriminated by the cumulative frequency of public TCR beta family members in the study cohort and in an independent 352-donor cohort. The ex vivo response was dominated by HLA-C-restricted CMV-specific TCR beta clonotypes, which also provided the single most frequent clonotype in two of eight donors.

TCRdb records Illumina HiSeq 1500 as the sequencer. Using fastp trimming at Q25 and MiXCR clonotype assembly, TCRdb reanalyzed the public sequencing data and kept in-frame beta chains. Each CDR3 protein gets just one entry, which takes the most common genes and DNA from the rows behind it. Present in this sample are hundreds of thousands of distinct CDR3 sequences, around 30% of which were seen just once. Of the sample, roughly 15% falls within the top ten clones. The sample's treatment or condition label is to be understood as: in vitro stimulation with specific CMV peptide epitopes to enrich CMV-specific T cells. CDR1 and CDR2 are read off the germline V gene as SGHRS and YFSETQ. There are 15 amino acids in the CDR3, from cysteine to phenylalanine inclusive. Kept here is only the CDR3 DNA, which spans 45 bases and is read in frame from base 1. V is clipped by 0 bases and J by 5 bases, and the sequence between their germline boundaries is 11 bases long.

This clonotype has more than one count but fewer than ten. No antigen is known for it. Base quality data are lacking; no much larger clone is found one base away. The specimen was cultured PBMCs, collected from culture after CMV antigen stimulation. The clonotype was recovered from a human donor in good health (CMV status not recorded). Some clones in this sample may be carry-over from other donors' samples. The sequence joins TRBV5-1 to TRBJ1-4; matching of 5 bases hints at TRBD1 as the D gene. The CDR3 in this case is CASSLEGNLNEKLFF. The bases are TGCGCCAGCAGCTTGGAGGGGAACTTAAATGAAAAACTGTTTTTT.